This T cell receptor (beta chain) was identified in a study of blood T cell repertoires in COVID-19. V lost 4 bases and J lost 5, with 24 bases in between. The CDR3 spans 18 residues. Germline V lookup: CDR1 SGHNT, CDR2 YYREEE (reference sequence). Data came from immunoSEQ multiplex PCR; TCRdb stores just in-frame clones and leaves some out. The sample includes some 100,000 clones, more than 75% of them seen just once. The chain joins TRBV5-4 to TRBJ2-2; D may be TRBD2 (7 bases). The origin of this receptor is a man aged 50-59 years with active or convalescent COVID-19. The sequencing input was peripheral blood. The CDR3 nucleotides are TGTGCCAGCAGCCCCCCCACTGGGGCGGGGGCGGGGACCGGGGAGCTGTTTTTT. Residues: CASSPPTGAGAGTGELFF.